Listed below are T cell receptor beta chains from one sample, sequenced in a study of blood T cell repertoires in COVID-19. Assay: immunoSEQ multiplex PCR; the TCRdb copy retains only in-frame clones and omits some. The data hold roughly 250,000 clones, with around 83% observed a single time. The sequencing sample was made of peripheral blood. The receptors were gathered from a woman in her thirties or forties who had recovered from COVID-19. The CDR3 runs from the conserved cysteine through the conserved F or W. The D gene is left open where the match is weak. Some rows have no size entry. The others give once, few or many, or a class for an expanded clone.

v_call: TRBV3-1/TRBV3-2
d_call: NA
clone_size: NA
j_call: TRBJ1-1
cdr3_nt: TGTGCCAGCAGCCAAGGCCGGGAAAGTTGGCGCAGGAACACTGAAGCTTTCTTT
cdr3_aa: CASSQGRESWRRNTEAFF

v_call: TRBV18
d_call: NA
clone_size: NA
j_call: TRBJ1-1
cdr3_nt: TGTGCCAGCTCACCGCTGGGGAGCACTGAAGCTTTCTTT
cdr3_aa: CASSPLGSTEAFF

v_call: TRBV5-1
d_call: TRBD2
clone_size: NA
j_call: TRBJ2-2
cdr3_nt: TGCGCCAGCAGCCCGGGACTAGCGGGCACCGGGGAGCTGTTTTTT
cdr3_aa: CASSPGLAGTGELFF

v_call: TRBV7-9
d_call: NA
clone_size: NA
j_call: TRBJ2-2
cdr3_nt: TGTGCCAGCAGCTCCCGGGGTACCGGGGAGCTGTTTTTT
cdr3_aa: CASSSRGTGELFF

v_call: TRBV7-9
d_call: NA
clone_size: NA
j_call: TRBJ1-1
cdr3_nt: TGTGCCAGCACCTCCGGTACTGAAGCTTTCTTT
cdr3_aa: CASTSGTEAFF

v_call: TRBV5-1
d_call: NA
clone_size: NA
j_call: TRBJ1-6
cdr3_nt: TGCGCCAGCAGCTTGGTAGGGAGCTCCTATAATTCACCCCTCCACTTT
cdr3_aa: CASSLVGSSYNSPLHF

v_call: TRBV2
d_call: NA
clone_size: NA
j_call: TRBJ1-5
cdr3_nt: TGTGCCAGCAGTGAATTGTCGGGGGGCCTCAATCAGCCCCAGCATTTT
cdr3_aa: CASSELSGGLNQPQHF

v_call: TRBV2
d_call: NA
clone_size: NA
j_call: TRBJ2-5
cdr3_nt: TGTGCCAGCAGCCCCGTGGGCGGCGGGGAGACCCAGTACTTC
cdr3_aa: CASSPVGGGETQYF

v_call: TRBV15
d_call: TRBD2
clone_size: once
j_call: TRBJ2-7
cdr3_nt: TGTGCCACCAGCAGATCGGGGGGCGAGCAGTACTTC
cdr3_aa: CATSRSGGEQYF

v_call: TRBV1
d_call: NA
clone_size: NA
j_call: TRBJ1-5
cdr3_nt: TGCACCCTCTTGAGGAGTCAGCCCCAGCATTTT
cdr3_aa: CTLLRSQPQHF

v_call: TRBV5-4
d_call: NA
clone_size: NA
j_call: TRBJ2-1
cdr3_nt: TGTGCCAGCAGCCTAGGGGGAACCTCCTACAATGAGCAGTTCTTC
cdr3_aa: CASSLGGTSYNEQFF

v_call: TRBV9
d_call: TRBD1
clone_size: NA
j_call: TRBJ1-2
cdr3_nt: TGTGCCAGCAGCGCTCCGGGACAGGGGGCGCTGGGCTATGGCTACACCTTC
cdr3_aa: CASSAPGQGALGYGYTF

v_call: TRBV30
d_call: NA
clone_size: NA
j_call: TRBJ1-6
cdr3_nt: TGTGCCTGGAGTGTCGCCTTTAGAAGCTCCTATAATTCACCCCTCCACTTT
cdr3_aa: CAWSVAFRSSYNSPLHF

v_call: TRBV28
d_call: NA
clone_size: once
j_call: TRBJ1-1
cdr3_nt: TGTGCCAGCAGTGGGAGCTTCCGATACAGGAACACTGAAGCTTTCTTT
cdr3_aa: CASSGSFRYRNTEAFF

v_call: TRBV4-1
d_call: NA
clone_size: NA
j_call: TRBJ1-2
cdr3_nt: TGCGCCAGCAGCCAAGCTGGGGCAGATCCTTATGGCTACACCTTC
cdr3_aa: CASSQAGADPYGYTF

v_call: TRBV5-1
d_call: NA
clone_size: NA
j_call: TRBJ2-3
cdr3_nt: TGCGCCAGCAGCTTGGGGGACAAGGGTGCGGATACGCAGTATTTT
cdr3_aa: CASSLGDKGADTQYF

v_call: TRBV3-1/TRBV3-2
d_call: TRBD1
clone_size: once
j_call: TRBJ2-7
cdr3_nt: TGTGCCAGCAGCTTTAGGGGGACAGGGGTCTACGAGCAGTACTTC
cdr3_aa: CASSFRGTGVYEQYF

v_call: TRBV7-9
d_call: TRBD1
clone_size: NA
j_call: TRBJ1-4
cdr3_nt: TGTGCCAGCAGCTCTCGGACAGGGGAGTTTGAAAAACTGTTTTTT
cdr3_aa: CASSSRTGEFEKLFF

v_call: TRBV27
d_call: NA
clone_size: NA
j_call: TRBJ1-6
cdr3_nt: TGTGCCAGCAGTTTTCACTCCTATAATTCACCCCTCCACTTT
cdr3_aa: CASSFHSYNSPLHF

v_call: TRBV7-2
d_call: NA
clone_size: NA
j_call: TRBJ2-7
cdr3_nt: TGTGCCAGCAGCTCGACCGGGATCTACGAGCAGTACTTC
cdr3_aa: CASSSTGIYEQYF

v_call: TRBV9
d_call: TRBD1
clone_size: once
j_call: TRBJ1-2
cdr3_nt: TGTGCCAGCAGCAAGGACCAGGGGGCTTACTATGGCTACACCTTC
cdr3_aa: CASSKDQGAYYGYTF

v_call: TRBV15
d_call: NA
clone_size: NA
j_call: TRBJ1-4
cdr3_nt: TGTGCCACCAGCAGAGATCGGGGAGCTGAAAAACTGTTTTTT
cdr3_aa: CATSRDRGAEKLFF

v_call: TRBV7-9
d_call: NA
clone_size: NA
j_call: TRBJ2-5
cdr3_nt: TGTGCCAGCAGCTTTTCCCGGAAGGTCGTCGGGGTGGGGGAGACCCAGTACTTC
cdr3_aa: CASSFSRKVVGVGETQYF

v_call: TRBV2
d_call: NA
clone_size: NA
j_call: TRBJ2-2
cdr3_nt: TGTGCCAGCCATCGGACAGCCAACACCGGGGAGCTGTTTTTT
cdr3_aa: CASHRTANTGELFF

v_call: TRBV7-3
d_call: TRBD1
clone_size: NA
j_call: TRBJ1-1
cdr3_nt: TGTGCCAGCAGCTCATCGGGACAGGGAGTTGAAGCTTTCTTT
cdr3_aa: CASSSSGQGVEAFF

v_call: TRBV28
d_call: NA
clone_size: few
j_call: TRBJ2-7
cdr3_nt: TGTGCCAGCAGTACCACCCGGGGACTGTACTTC
cdr3_aa: CASSTTRGLYF

v_call: TRBV28
d_call: NA
clone_size: NA
j_call: TRBJ1-4
cdr3_nt: TGTGCCAGCAGGTCGGCGGACTCCAATGAAAAACTGTTTTTT
cdr3_aa: CASRSADSNEKLFF

v_call: TRBV10-3
d_call: NA
clone_size: NA
j_call: TRBJ2-7
cdr3_nt: TGTGCCATCAGTGTGGAGGGGTCTTCCTACGAGCAGTACTTC
cdr3_aa: CAISVEGSSYEQYF

v_call: TRBV28
d_call: NA
clone_size: NA
j_call: TRBJ1-2
cdr3_nt: TGTGCCAGCAGCCAACCCCAGGGGCCGGGCTATGGCTACACCTTC
cdr3_aa: CASSQPQGPGYGYTF

v_call: TRBV5-5
d_call: TRBD1
clone_size: NA
j_call: TRBJ1-6
cdr3_nt: TGTGCCAGCAGCTTTTCGACCGGGACAGGGTATAATTCACCCCTCCACTTT
cdr3_aa: CASSFSTGTGYNSPLHF

v_call: TRBV7-9
d_call: NA
clone_size: NA
j_call: TRBJ1-1
cdr3_nt: TGTGCCAGCAGCCCAGCGATGAACACTGAAGCTTTCTTT
cdr3_aa: CASSPAMNTEAFF

v_call: TRBV7-9
d_call: TRBD2
clone_size: NA
j_call: TRBJ2-1
cdr3_nt: TGTGCCAGCGGGGGACTAAGTGAGCAGTTCTTC
cdr3_aa: CASGGLSEQFF

v_call: TRBV5-6
d_call: NA
clone_size: NA
j_call: TRBJ2-1
cdr3_nt: TGTGCCAGCAGCTCGCAGGGAGAGCAGTTCTTC
cdr3_aa: CASSSQGEQFF

v_call: TRBV4-1
d_call: NA
clone_size: NA
j_call: TRBJ2-5
cdr3_nt: TGCGCCAGCAGCTCGAGCGCCGGGGAGACCCAGTACTTC
cdr3_aa: CASSSSAGETQYF

v_call: TRBV3-1/TRBV3-2
d_call: TRBD1
clone_size: NA
j_call: TRBJ1-2
cdr3_nt: TGTGCCAGCAGCCTGAACAGGGGTGGTGGCTACACCTTC
cdr3_aa: CASSLNRGGGYTF

v_call: TRBV9
d_call: NA
clone_size: NA
j_call: TRBJ2-3
cdr3_nt: TGTGCCAGCAGCTCCCGTGGGGGCCTCAGCACAGATACGCAGTATTTT
cdr3_aa: CASSSRGGLSTDTQYF

v_call: TRBV18
d_call: TRBD2
clone_size: NA
j_call: TRBJ2-7
cdr3_nt: TGTGCCAGCTCACCACGGGCTAGCGGGGCCTACGAGCAGTACTTC
cdr3_aa: CASSPRASGAYEQYF

v_call: TRBV6-6
d_call: NA
clone_size: NA
j_call: TRBJ2-1
cdr3_nt: TGTGCCAGCAGCACTACTAGAGCGGCTTACAATGAGCAGTTCTTC
cdr3_aa: CASSTTRAAYNEQFF

v_call: TRBV5-1
d_call: NA
clone_size: NA
j_call: TRBJ2-3
cdr3_nt: TGCGCCAGCAGTTCCACTCTCCTAGGAGGCACAGATACGCAGTATTTT
cdr3_aa: CASSSTLLGGTDTQYF

v_call: TRBV5-1
d_call: NA
clone_size: NA
j_call: TRBJ2-1
cdr3_nt: TGCGCCAGCAGCTTGGGTCTTTCCTACAATGAGCAGTTCTTC
cdr3_aa: CASSLGLSYNEQFF

v_call: TRBV6-5
d_call: NA
clone_size: NA
j_call: TRBJ2-2
cdr3_nt: TGTGCCAGCACCTGGACAGATAACACCGGGGAGCTGTTTTTT
cdr3_aa: CASTWTDNTGELFF

v_call: TRBV29-1
d_call: NA
clone_size: NA
j_call: TRBJ2-1
cdr3_nt: TGCAGCGTCCTAGGCTCCATCACGGGGAATGAGCAGTTCTTC
cdr3_aa: CSVLGSITGNEQFF

v_call: TRBV6-1
d_call: NA
clone_size: NA
j_call: TRBJ1-2
cdr3_nt: TGTGCCAGCAGTGAAGATCGCCAGGGGTACCCCCACTATGGCTACACCTTC
cdr3_aa: CASSEDRQGYPHYGYTF

v_call: TRBV20-1
d_call: NA
clone_size: NA
j_call: TRBJ2-3
cdr3_nt: TGCAGTGCATCATTTACAGATACGCAGTATTTT
cdr3_aa: CSASFTDTQYF

v_call: TRBV3-1/TRBV3-2
d_call: TRBD2
clone_size: NA
j_call: TRBJ2-7
cdr3_nt: TGTGCCAGCAGCCAGAGACTAGCTGGCGAGCAGTACTTC
cdr3_aa: CASSQRLAGEQYF

v_call: TRBV5-1
d_call: NA
clone_size: NA
j_call: TRBJ1-1
cdr3_nt: TGCGCCAGCAGCTTGGGGAGGAACACTGAAGCTTTCTTT
cdr3_aa: CASSLGRNTEAFF

v_call: TRBV4-2
d_call: NA
clone_size: NA
j_call: TRBJ2-1
cdr3_nt: TGTGCCAGCAGCCAAGTTACCTACAATGAGCAGTTCTTC
cdr3_aa: CASSQVTYNEQFF

v_call: TRBV5-1
d_call: TRBD1
clone_size: NA
j_call: TRBJ2-5
cdr3_nt: TGCGCCAGCAGCAGCCAGGGGGTTTTGGAGACCCAGTACTTC
cdr3_aa: CASSSQGVLETQYF

v_call: TRBV7-6
d_call: TRBD2
clone_size: NA
j_call: TRBJ2-5
cdr3_nt: TGTGCCAGCAGCTCACAACCGGGACTAGTAAAAGAGACCCAGTACTTC
cdr3_aa: CASSSQPGLVKETQYF

v_call: TRBV11-1
d_call: TRBD2
clone_size: NA
j_call: TRBJ2-7
cdr3_nt: TGTGCCAGCAGCGGTAGACTAGCGGGGGGCTACGAGCAGTACTTC
cdr3_aa: CASSGRLAGGYEQYF

v_call: TRBV2
d_call: TRBD1
clone_size: NA
j_call: TRBJ1-4
cdr3_nt: TGTGCCAGCAGACGACAGGGGGCGGAAAAACTGTTTTTT
cdr3_aa: CASRRQGAEKLFF

v_call: TRBV18
d_call: NA
clone_size: NA
j_call: TRBJ1-6
cdr3_nt: TGTGCCAGCGGGCCAAGGGGCCACAATTCACCCCTCCACTTT
cdr3_aa: CASGPRGHNSPLHF

v_call: TRBV7-8
d_call: TRBD1
clone_size: NA
j_call: TRBJ2-7
cdr3_nt: TGTGCCAGCAGCTGGACAGGGGACGAGCAGTACTTC
cdr3_aa: CASSWTGDEQYF

v_call: TRBV5-6
d_call: NA
clone_size: NA
j_call: TRBJ1-4
cdr3_nt: TGTGCCAGCAGCAAAAACCATGACAGAGCCGTTAGGGAAAAACTGTTTTTT
cdr3_aa: CASSKNHDRAVREKLFF

v_call: TRBV7-9
d_call: NA
clone_size: once
j_call: TRBJ2-2
cdr3_nt: TGTGCCAGCAGCTTACGGTATAGCACCGGGGAGCTGTTTTTT
cdr3_aa: CASSLRYSTGELFF